This entry lists 32 T cell receptor beta chains sequenced from one sample in a study of blood T cell repertoires in COVID-19. Clones were read by immunoSEQ multiplex PCR, and TCRdb kept only the in-frame ones, dropping some. The profile shows around 160,000 clones, roughly four fifths of them singletons. Sequences were obtained from peripheral blood. The receptors originated from a human donor with acute or convalescent COVID-19. The donor label of this sample is uncertain.

Only a few counts were recorded for this clone. CDR3 sequence (DNA): TGTGCCAGCACGAAGACGGGCTCTGGGGCCAACGTCCTGACTTTC. Translating gives CASTKTGSGANVLTF. The chain combines TRBV2 with TRBJ2-6, with D uncertain. V gave up 7 bases and J gave up 0 bases, with 10 bases separating them. Germline V gene sequence: CDR1 SNHLY, CDR2 FYNNEI. There are 15 residues in the CDR3.

The V call is TRBV3-1 (or the pseudogene TRBV3-2), the J call TRBJ2-6; 7 bases map to TRBD1. CDR3 length: 17 amino acids. Germline V CDR1 and CDR2: LGHDT, YNNKEL (reference sequence). V lost 1 base, J lost 2 bases, and 5 bases stayed unmatched. CDR3 in amino acids: CASSQGQGYAGANVLTF. CDR3 in DNA: TGTGCCAGCAGCCAAGGACAGGGATATGCTGGGGCCAACGTCCTGACTTTC.

This clone was detected only a few times. This rearrangement joins TRBV9 to TRBJ1-6; 12 bases are a match to TRBD1. The CDR3 totals 17 residues. V was pared by 0 bases and J by 6 bases, with 4 bases of the junction left unmatched. The germline V gene encodes CDR1 SGDLS and CDR2 YYNGEE. The CDR3 sequence: CASSVGDRGRGNSPLHF. The CDR3 nucleotides read TGTGCCAGCAGCGTAGGGGACAGGGGGCGTGGTAATTCACCCCTCCACTTT. The complete variable domain, with remaining parts taken from reference TRBV9 and TRBJ1-6, reads DSGVTQTPKHLITATGQRVTLRCSPRSGDLSVYWYQQSLDQGLQFLIQYYNGEERAKGNILERFSAQQFPDLHSELNLSSLELGDSALYFCASSVGDRGRGNSPLHFGNGTRLTVT.

V gene TRBV21-1 combines with J gene TRBJ2-7; TRBD2, as called in the table, went unchecked against the DNA. TRBV21-1 constitutes a pseudogene. This CDR3 spans 13 amino acids. The CDR3 DNA reads TGTGCCAGCAGCAAAGATTCGGGGGGCGAGCAGTACGTC. Its protein product is CASSKDSGGEQYV.

The J gene is TRBJ1-1, the V gene TRBV6-5; 7 bases align to TRBD1. Germline trimming cut 6 bases from V and 3 bases from J; bases unmatched to any gene: 4. This CDR3 is 13 amino acids long. Germline lookup yields CDR1 MNHEY and CDR2 SVGAGI. The DNA of the CDR3 is TGTGCCAGCAGAGCAGGGGGTCACACTGAAGCTTTCTTT. Encoded protein: CASRAGGHTEAFF.

The chain combines TRBV5-4 with TRBJ2-3; D perhaps matches TRBD2 (6 bases). Germline V gives CDR1 SGHNT, CDR2 YYREEE (reference sequence). The CDR3 length is 14 residues. The ends were cut back, 0 bases at V and 2 bases at J, with 7 bases in the middle. CDR3 sequence reads: CASSLGLVTDTQYF. The CDR3 nucleotides are TGTGCCAGCAGCTTGGGACTAGTCACAGATACGCAGTATTTT. The complete variable domain, with remaining parts taken from reference TRBV5-4 and TRBJ2-3, reads ETGVTQSPTHLIKTRGQQVTLRCSSQSGHNTVSWYQQALGQGPQFIFQYYREEENGRGNFPPRFSGLQFPNYSSELNVNALELDDSALYLCASSLGLVTDTQYFGPGTRLTVL.

The CDR3 nucleotides read TGTGCCAGCTCACCGAGGACAGGGGACACCGGGGAGCTGTTTTTT. It specifies CASSPRTGDTGELFF. The rearrangement links TRBV18 to TRBJ2-2, with 9 bases matching TRBD1. Germline lookup yields CDR1 KGHSH and CDR2 LQKENI. V dropped 3 bases and J dropped 3; count of bases not matched to a gene: 2. The CDR3 extends over 15 amino acids.

The chain couples TRBV23-1 to TRBJ1-6, with D hard to call. TRBV23-1 is an ORF for which the function is uncertain. The V end was cut by 2 bases, the J end by 7 bases, with 12 bases between. The CDR3 covers 15 residues. CDR3 protein: CASSQDRRLNSPLHF. The CDR3 nucleotides read TGCGCCAGCAGTCAAGACCGCAGGCTCAATTCACCCCTCCACTTT.

This sequence joins TRBV7-9 and TRBJ2-5; 9 nucleotides agree with TRBD2. In germline, CDR1 is SEHNR, CDR2 FQNEAQ (reference sequence). The CDR3 extends over 15 amino acids. Losses at the gene ends were 5 bases for V and 5 bases for J; bases not matched to a gene: 9. The CDR3 DNA reads as TGTGCCAGCAGCCAACGGACTAGCGTAGGGGAGACCCAGTACTTC. It specifies CASSQRTSVGETQYF.

The rearrangement joins TRBV5-8 to TRBJ1-2; 7 nucleotides line up with TRBD1. CDR3 size: 14 residues. CDR1 is SGHTS, CDR2 YDEGEE, per germline. The V and J ends lost 4 bases and 4 bases, in that order; junction bases with no gene match: 7. CDR3 amino acids: CASSDRGQVYGYTF. In nucleotides, the CDR3 is TGTGCCAGCAGCGACAGAGGACAGGTCTATGGCTACACCTTC.

This clone was observed a single time. The V gene is TRBV5-1, the J gene TRBJ1-2; D is possibly TRBD1 (6 bases). Trimming cost V 2 bases and J 10 bases, with 15 bases left between them. Germline-derived CDR1 and CDR2 are SGHRS and YFSETQ. This CDR3 spans 13 amino acids. DNA of the CDR3: TGCGCCAGCAGCTTAAAACAGGGAGTTGACTACACCTTC. Translating it yields CASSLKQGVDYTF. Full variable domain (remainder filled in from reference TRBV5-1 and TRBJ1-2): KAGVTQTPRYLIKTRGQQVTLSCSPISGHRSVSWYQQTPGQGLQFLFEYFSETQRNKGNFPGRFSGRQFSNSRSEMNVSTLELGDSALYLCASSLKQGVDYTFGSGTRLTVV.

This clone was seen just once. The chain carries TRBV3-1 (or the pseudogene TRBV3-2) and TRBJ1-2, with D tentatively TRBD1 (5 bases). The CDR3 contains 16 residues. Trimming pared 1 base from V and 3 bases from J, leaving 15 bases between. CDR1 is LGHDT, CDR2 YNNKEL, per germline (reference sequence). CDR3 coding DNA: TGTGCCAGCAGCCAAGGGGGCCTCCAGAAGGACTATGGCTACACCTTC. This codes for CASSQGGLQKDYGYTF.

The gene calls are TRBV11-2 and TRBJ2-5; D might be TRBD1 (6 bases). The V end lost 3 bases, the J end lost 2 bases, and 10 bases lay between the germline ends. This CDR3 is 14 amino acids long. CDR1 SGHAT and CDR2 FQNNGV come from the germline V gene. The CDR3 DNA sequence: TGTGCCAGCAGCTTTACTAGGGGGCAAGAGACCCAGTACTTC. This gives the protein CASSFTRGQETQYF.

The chain joins TRBV6-5 to TRBJ2-3, with D unresolved. Germline V gives CDR1 MNHEY, CDR2 SVGAGI. The CDR3 is 10 amino acids. V was pared by 8 bases and J by 5 bases, with 5 bases between. DNA of the CDR3: TGTGCCAGCCTCAGAGATACGCAGTATTTT. Residues: CASLRDTQYF.

The chain links TRBV11-2 to TRBJ2-5; TRBD1 agrees at 7 bases. Losses at the gene ends were 5 bases for V and 5 bases for J; bases not matched to a gene: 8. Germline CDR1 is SGHAT and CDR2 is FQNNGV. This CDR3 has 14 amino acids. CDR3 protein: CASSQGLGQETQYF. The CDR3 DNA sequence: TGTGCCAGCAGCCAGGGGTTGGGACAGGAGACCCAGTACTTC.

The chain joins TRBV6-5 to TRBJ1-1; possible D gene TRBD1, 6 bases. Germline V gives CDR1 MNHEY, CDR2 SVGAGI. CDR3 length equals 13 residues. V lost 6 bases and J lost 3, with 11 bases in between. CDR3 DNA: TGTGCCAGCAGCTTGGGACACTACACTGAAGCTTTCTTT. This translates into CASSLGHYTEAFF.

This chain connects TRBV7-2 to TRBJ2-1; 11 nucleotides align to TRBD2. Germline V gives CDR1 SGHTA, CDR2 FQGNSA. The CDR3 is 15 amino acids. The junction had 1 base not matched to a gene; V was cut back by 1 base and J by 5 bases. CDR3 sequence reads: CASSLELAGDNEQFF. CDR3 DNA: TGTGCCAGCAGCTTAGAACTAGCGGGGGACAATGAGCAGTTCTTC.

The chain links TRBV29-1 to TRBJ1-1; no firm D call. Trimming left V 5 bases short and J 0 bases short, with 13 bases between. The germline gives CDR1 SQVTM, CDR2 ANQGSEA. The CDR3 consists of 14 residues. CDR3 loop: CSVQERQMNTEAFF. The CDR3 DNA follows: TGCAGCGTTCAGGAACGGCAGATGAACACTGAAGCTTTCTTT.

The chain is built from TRBV4-1 and TRBJ2-3, with 7 bases lining up with TRBD2. With 4 bases clipped from V and 0 bases from J, the junction kept 7 bases outside the gene matches. Germline V lookup: CDR1 MGHRA, CDR2 YSYEKL. This CDR3 has 16 amino acids. The CDR3 nucleotides read TGCGCCAGCAGCCTCGAAGCGGGGCCTAGCACAGATACGCAGTATTTT. It specifies CASSLEAGPSTDTQYF.

This chain uses TRBV2 with TRBJ1-1, with D possibly being TRBD1 (6 bases). The V and J ends lost 1 base and 4 bases respectively, with 16 bases between them. The CDR3 loop spans 16 amino acids. Germline lookup yields CDR1 SNHLY and CDR2 FYNNEI. CDR3 in amino acids: CASSEGGGARSTEAFF. The DNA of the CDR3 is TGTGCCAGCAGTGAAGGAGGGGGGGCGAGGAGCACTGAAGCTTTCTTT.

The chain carries TRBV10-3 and TRBJ2-6; D uncertain. CDR1 is ENHRY, CDR2 SYGVKD, per germline. With 6 bases removed from V and 0 bases from J, the gap between germline ends came to 12 bases. The CDR3 runs 16 residues. The CDR3 region has the DNA TGTGCCATCAGCCAAAGCCCGAGCTCTGGGGCCAACGTCCTGACTTTC. Its translation is CAISQSPSSGANVLTF.

CDR3 coding DNA: TGCGCCAGCAGCCCAGCCGGGACAGGGGGCGGCGGGACCCAGTACTTC. The encoded protein is CASSPAGTGGGGTQYF. The genes are TRBV5-1 and TRBJ2-5; 12 bases map to TRBD1. V gave up 4 bases and J gave up 7 bases; unmatched junction bases: 11. CDR3 length equals 16 residues. Germline CDR1 reads SGHRS; CDR2 reads YFSETQ.

J is TRBJ2-7 and V is TRBV5-1; TRBD1 might be the D (7 bases). The germline V gene encodes CDR1 SGHRS and CDR2 YFSETQ. The V and J ends lost 0 bases and 3 bases respectively, with 13 bases between them. There are 15 residues in the CDR3. Here the CDR3 DNA reads TGCGCCAGCAGCTTGGCCTCAGGGGGAGGCTACGAGCAGTACTTC. It is translated as CASSLASGGGYEQYF.

This clone is labeled as medium-sized. The J gene is TRBJ1-3, the V gene TRBV11-2; a possible D gene is TRBD1 (5 bases). This CDR3 is built from 15 residues. The germline V gene has CDR1 SGHAT and CDR2 FQNNGV. V lost 5 bases, J lost 2 bases, and 13 bases lay in between. The CDR3 coding sequence is TGTGCCAGCAGCCCGGGAGGGGCACCTGGAAACACCATATATTTT. Residues: CASSPGGAPGNTIYF.

This clone turned up a few times. This chain uses TRBV2 with TRBJ1-2; 8 bases are shared with TRBD1. Trimming removed 10 bases from V and 4 bases from J; junction bases left unmatched: 8. Germline loops: CDR1 SNHLY, CDR2 FYNNEI. This CDR3 spans 13 amino acids. The CDR3 loop is CATQDRETYGYTF. The CDR3 coding sequence is TGTGCCACCCAGGACAGGGAGACCTATGGCTACACCTTC. Filled out from reference TRBV2 and TRBJ1-2, the complete variable domain reads EPEVTQTPSHQVTQMGQEVILRCVPISNHLYFYWYRQILGQKVEFLVSFYNNEISEKSEIFDDQFSVERPDGSNFTLKIRSTKLEDSAMYFCATQDRETYGYTFGSGTRLTVV.

The chain joins TRBV5-4 to TRBJ1-4; D is unresolved. With 4 bases removed from V and 8 bases from J, the gap between germline ends came to 15 bases. The CDR3 totals 14 residues. Germline CDR1 and CDR2: SGHNT and YYREEE (reference sequence). CDR3 nucleotide sequence: TGTGCCAGCAGCCTCCGGGGAGGGAACGAAAAACTGTTTTTT. This codes for CASSLRGGNEKLFF. The full variable domain, in which reference TRBV5-4 and TRBJ1-4 provide the parts outside the CDR3, is ETGVTQSPTHLIKTRGQQVTLRCSSQSGHNTVSWYQQALGQGPQFIFQYYREEENGRGNFPPRFSGLQFPNYSSELNVNALELDDSALYLCASSLRGGNEKLFFGSGTQLSVL.

The chain links TRBV30 to TRBJ2-3; no clear D gene. With 3 bases removed from V and 8 bases from J, the gap between germline ends came to 9 bases. CDR1 is GTSNPN and CDR2 is SVGIG in the germline V gene (reference sequence). The CDR3 totals 11 residues. CDR3 protein: CAWSPGGTQYF. CDR3 DNA: TGTGCCTGGAGCCCAGGTGGTACGCAGTATTTT.

The rearrangement joins TRBV11-3 to TRBJ2-5; perhaps TRBD2 as D (5 bases). Germline loops: CDR1 SGHNT, CDR2 YENEEA. The CDR3 extends over 15 amino acids. Trimming took off 4 bases at V and 6 bases at J, with 18 bases between the two ends. CDR3 region: CASSCRAGGRKTQYF. The DNA of the CDR3 is TGTGCCAGCAGCTGCCGTGCGGGCGGAAGGAAGACCCAGTACTTC.

J is TRBJ1-6 and V is TRBV9, with 7 bases identical to TRBD1. CDR3 length: 14 amino acids. The trim removed 4 bases at V and 5 bases at J, leaving 3 bases unmatched. Germline-derived CDR1 and CDR2 are SGDLS and YYNGEE. The CDR3 nucleotides are TGTGCCAGCAGCCTGGGACAGCATAATTCACCCCTCCACTTT. Residues: CASSLGQHNSPLHF.

The DNA for the CDR3 is TGTGCCAGCTCACCACCAGCGAACACTGAAGCTTTCTTT. Protein product: CASSPPANTEAFF. The V call is TRBV18, the J call TRBJ1-1; D unclear. Trimming cost V 0 bases and J 1 base, with 3 bases left between them. This CDR3 has 13 residues. Per germline, CDR1 KGHSH and CDR2 LQKENI.

This chain joins TRBV10-3 and TRBJ1-1; 8 bases are a match to TRBD1. CDR3 length: 15 amino acids. The J segment lost 2 bases and the V segment lost 2 bases, leaving 4 bases of the junction unmatched. The germline gives CDR1 ENHRY, CDR2 SYGVKD. CDR3 nucleotides: TGTGCCATCAGTGAGCGGGGGACAGGAAACACTGAAGCTTTCTTT. Encoded protein: CAISERGTGNTEAFF.

This clone was observed a handful of times. V and J are TRBV24-1 and TRBJ2-7; possible D gene TRBD2, 6 bases. The CDR3 is 15 amino acids. Trimming removed 3 bases from V and 3 bases from J, with 14 bases in between. The V gene's germline CDR1 is KGHDR and CDR2 SFDVKD. The CDR3 spells CATSDRDGGLYEQYF. In nucleotides, the CDR3 is TGTGCCACCAGTGATAGGGACGGGGGACTCTACGAGCAGTACTTC.